Each of the 32 T cell receptor beta chains below was sequenced from the same sample in a study of breast tumors, draining lymph nodes, adjacent tissues. TCRdb itself ran the multiplex PCR reads through MiXCR, one entry per CDR3 protein. The table shows 50,000 to 55,000 distinct CDR3 sequences, with 42% occurring only once. The sequenced sample consisted of breast tumor tissue. These receptors were obtained from a female donor with breast cancer. Some clones in this sample may be carry-over from other donors' samples.

V gene TRBV20-1 combines with J gene TRBJ2-2; no clear D. With 2 bases removed from V and 1 base from J, the gap between germline ends came to 14 bases. The CDR3 spans 16 residues. Germline-derived CDR1 and CDR2 are DFQATT and SNEGSKA (reference sequence). CDR3 in DNA: TGCAGTGCTAGAAATTCGGCAGGAGTGAACACCGGGGAGCTGTTTTTT. This gives the protein CSARNSAGVNTGELFF.

A remark on this clonotype: Here the CDR3 omits its conserved ending phenylalanine or tryptophan, so a read error is the likely source. Because the CDR3's place on the DNA is in doubt, the DNA is left out and the CDR3 is given as listed by TCRdb. The chain combines TRBV20-1 with TRBJ2-7. The CDR3 is 11 amino acids in total, end residues counted. Germline CDR1 DFQATT, CDR2 SNEGSKA (reference sequence). The CDR3 is CSAADHYEQSL.

This clonotype has ten or more counts. The chain joins TRBV9 to TRBJ1-2; TRBD1 agrees at 10 bases. The CDR3 contains 17 residues. The J segment lost 3 bases and the V segment lost 3 bases, leaving 11 bases of the junction unmatched. The germline gives CDR1 SGDLS, CDR2 YYNGEE. The CDR3 sequence: CASSATRGTGAYYGYTF. CDR3 DNA: TGTGCCAGCAGCGCTACACGCGGGACAGGGGCGTACTATGGCTACACCTTC.

This chain uses TRBV20-1 with TRBJ1-2, with 8 bases identical to TRBD1. The CDR3 has 13 amino acids. Germline V CDR1 and CDR2: DFQATT, SNEGSKA (reference sequence). V lost 6 bases and J lost 6; bases outside the gene matches: 9. CDR3: CSASGGRVDGYTF. DNA of the CDR3: TGCAGTGCCTCAGGGGGCAGAGTAGATGGCTACACCTTC.

A remark on this clonotype: One junction end does not reproduce the germline sequence, and a read error may be involved. J is TRBJ2-4 and V is TRBV7-2, with no clear D. The CDR3 is 15 amino acids. CDR1 and CDR2 from the germline V gene are SGHTA and FQGNSA. The CDR3 DNA reads TGTGCCAGCAGCTTATCTGTCGAGAGCAAAAACATTCGGCACTTC. It encodes CASSLSVESKNIRHF.

The chain couples TRBV12-3 or TRBV12-4 to TRBJ2-3, with 15 bases aligning to TRBD2. With V trimmed by 6 bases and J by 6 bases, 7 bases remained unmatched. The CDR3 runs to 16 residues. For the CDR3, the DNA is TGTGCCAGCAGATCCGGGACTAGCGGGAGGTCGGATACGCAGTATTTT. This gives the protein CASRSGTSGRSDTQYF.

There are many counts of this clonotype. The chain combines TRBV6-6 with TRBJ2-2; D is possibly TRBD2 (7 bases). The germline CDR1 and CDR2 sequences are MNHNY and SVGAGI (reference sequence). V lost 8 bases, J lost 7 bases, and 23 bases lay in between. The CDR3 consists of 16 residues. This chain's CDR3 is CASGSIFGGPSGELFF. CDR3 nucleotides: TGTGCCAGCGGGTCTATCTTCGGGGGGCCGAGCGGGGAGCTGTTTTTT.

This clonotype came up a few times. V and J are TRBV18 and TRBJ2-7; no definite D call. Trimming shortened V by 6 bases and J by 0 bases, and 6 bases separated the two germline ends. Germline lookup yields CDR1 KGHSH and CDR2 LQKENI. There are 12 residues in the CDR3. CDR3 DNA: TGTGCCAGCTCCCCCGGCTCCTACGAGCAGTACTTC. It encodes CASSPGSYEQYF.

This clonotype appeared a few times. The gene calls are TRBV7-9 and TRBJ1-5; 8 bases align to TRBD1. The CDR3 consists of 17 residues. With 6 bases clipped from V and 2 bases from J, the junction kept 12 bases outside the gene matches. Per the germline V gene, CDR1 is SEHNR and CDR2 is FQNEAQ (reference sequence). The chain's CDR3 is CASRSGDRRGGNQPQHF. In nucleotides, the CDR3 is TGTGCCAGCAGATCAGGGGACAGGCGGGGAGGCAATCAGCCCCAGCATTTT. The full variable domain, completed using reference TRBV7-9 and TRBJ1-5, is DTGVSQNPRHKITKRGQNVTFRCDPISEHNRLYWYRQTLGQGPEFLTYFQNEAQLEKSRLLSDRFSAERPKGSFSTLEIQRTEQGDSAMYLCASRSGDRRGGNQPQHFGDGTRLSIL.

The V and J genes are TRBV6-1 and TRBJ2-1; the match to TRBD1 covers 10 bases. This CDR3 region has 15 residues. CDR1 is MNHNS, CDR2 SASEGT, per germline. The trim removed 4 bases at V and 8 bases at J, leaving 8 bases unmatched. CDR3 in amino acids: CASSGGQGNIYEQFF. The CDR3 DNA reads as TGTGCCAGCAGTGGGGGACAGGGGAACATTTATGAGCAGTTCTTC.

This clonotype appeared many times. The CDR3 here is CASSPGTITDTQYF. CDR3 sequence (DNA): TGTGCCAGCAGCCCCGGGACAATCACAGATACGCAGTATTTT. V gene TRBV9 combines with J gene TRBJ2-3; TRBD1 might be the D (6 bases). V gave up 4 bases and J gave up 2 bases, with 11 bases separating them. This CDR3 has 14 amino acids. Per germline, CDR1 SGDLS and CDR2 YYNGEE.

About this clonotype: Compared with germline, one end of the junction differs, possibly owing to a read error. V and J are TRBV10-3 and TRBJ2-7; a possible D gene is TRBD2 (6 bases). The CDR3 runs 13 residues. From germline, CDR1 is ENHRY and CDR2 SYGVKD. The CDR3 reads CAIGRRGVYEQYF. The CDR3 region has the DNA TGCGCCATCGGCCGGAGGGGAGTTTACGAGCAGTACTTC.

This clonotype was counted only a few times. A much larger clone sits a single nucleotide away, making a read error possible. The chain employs TRBV5-6 and TRBJ2-2, with D uncertain. CDR3 length: 16 amino acids. Germline CDR1 SGHDT, CDR2 YYEEEE. The V end lost 1 base, the J end lost 5 bases, and 15 bases lay between the germline ends. The CDR3 DNA is TGTGCCAGCAGCTTGTATAAGCCGGATCCGACCGGGGAGCTGTTTTTT. Protein sequence: CASSLYKPDPTGELFF.

Ten or more counts support this clonotype. The chain has TRBV24-1 and TRBJ2-3, with 11 bases lining up with TRBD1. CDR1 KGHDR and CDR2 SFDVKD come from the germline V gene. V lost 1 base to trimming and J lost 4 bases; unmatched junction nucleotides: 6. The CDR3 has 17 residues. CDR3 DNA: TGTGCCACCAGTGATTTTCGGGACAGGGGGGTCCCAGATACGCAGTATTTT. Its protein product is CATSDFRDRGVPDTQYF.

The V gene is TRBV20-1, the J gene TRBJ2-1, with TRBD2 matching 8 bases. There are 14 residues in the CDR3. V lost 2 bases to trimming and J lost 7 bases; unmatched junction nucleotides: 7. Germline loops: CDR1 DFQATT, CDR2 SNEGSKA (reference sequence). The CDR3 region is CSARSSGSRNEQFF. CDR3 DNA sequence: TGCAGTGCTAGATCCAGCGGGAGTAGGAATGAGCAGTTCTTC.

Many counts were recorded for this clonotype. A clone one base away is much larger, so this may be a read error. The rearrangement uses TRBV9 and TRBJ2-7; weak D call: TRBD1 (6 bases). The CDR3 has 14 residues. Germline V gene data show CDR1 as SGDLS and CDR2 as YYNGEE. CDR3 bases: TGTGCCAGCAGCGTAGGACAGGCGGCAGGCGAGCAGTCCTTC. Its protein is CASSVGQAAGEQSF.

This clonotype was seen only a few times. The genes are TRBV7-9 and TRBJ2-2; D is unclear. Deletions cut 6 bases from V and 1 base from J, with 12 bases between. This CDR3 spans 15 amino acids. CDR1 and CDR2 (germline): SEHNR, FQNEAQ (reference sequence). In DNA form, the CDR3 reads TGTGCCAGCAGATTAACGAGAGGGAACACCGGGGAGCTGTTTTTT. It specifies CASRLTRGNTGELFF. Complete variable domain (other parts from reference TRBV7-9 and TRBJ2-2): DTGVSQNPRHKITKRGQNVTFRCDPISEHNRLYWYRQTLGQGPEFLTYFQNEAQLEKSRLLSDRFSAERPKGSFSTLEIQRTEQGDSAMYLCASRLTRGNTGELFFGEGSRLTVL.

The CDR3 loop reads CASSLAGNEQFF. The CDR3 region has the DNA TGTGCCAGCAGTTTAGCGGGAAATGAGCAGTTCTTC. The chain couples TRBV2 to TRBJ2-1; TRBD2 agrees at 8 bases. With V trimmed by 5 bases and J by 7 bases, 1 base remained unmatched. Germline values: CDR1 SNHLY, CDR2 FYNNEI. The CDR3 length is 12 residues.

This clonotype was counted many times. The chain is built from TRBV27 and TRBJ2-7; D remains unclear. Per the germline V gene, CDR1 is MNHEY and CDR2 is SMNVEV (reference sequence). The CDR3 spans 17 residues. Trimming removed 1 base from V and 1 base from J, with 17 bases in between. CDR3 residues: CASSLWELFFGSYEQYF. DNA for the CDR3: TGTGCCAGCAGTTTATGGGAACTTTTCTTCGGGTCCTACGAGCAGTACTTC.

This clonotype was seen at least ten times. The chain combines TRBV20-1 with TRBJ2-2; 11 bases are a match to TRBD2. There are 16 residues in the CDR3. Germline CDR1 reads DFQATT; CDR2 reads SNEGSKA (reference sequence). J was trimmed by 4 bases and V by 3 bases; bases with no gene match: 7. The CDR3 loop reads CSASSGRGYSTGELFF. The CDR3 nucleotides are TGCAGTGCTAGTAGCGGGAGGGGGTATTCCACCGGGGAGCTGTTTTTT.

The count of this clonotype is one. V gene TRBV10-3 combines with J gene TRBJ1-4; perhaps TRBD1 as D (6 bases). Germline loops: CDR1 ENHRY, CDR2 SYGVKD. This CDR3 spans 14 amino acids. Deletions cut 6 bases from V and 5 bases from J, with 13 bases between. The CDR3 region has the DNA TGTGCCATCAGCAACAGGGAGGGAAATGAAAAACTGTTTTTT. This codes for CAISNREGNEKLFF.

Turning to this clonotype: The junction departs from the called germline gene at one end, perhaps through a read error. The chain is built from TRBV20-1 and TRBJ2-2; D tentatively reads TRBD1 or TRBD2 (6 bases each). The CDR3 has 14 amino acids. From germline, CDR1 is DFQATT and CDR2 SNEGSKA (reference sequence). The CDR3 loop reads CSAIRTAYTRELLF. CDR3 bases: TGCAGTGCTATCAGGACAGCTTACACCCGGGAGCTGCTTTTT.

This clonotype showed up many times. The gene calls are TRBV4-3 and TRBJ2-5; D ambiguous. The CDR3 is 14 residues long. V dropped 0 bases and J dropped 4 bases, with 9 bases sitting between them. The germline CDR1 and CDR2 sequences are LGHNA and YSLEER. The CDR3 nucleotides are TGCGCCAGCAGCCAAGATTTCTCCGGAGAGACCCAGTACTTC. Translation gives CASSQDFSGETQYF.

This clonotype has at least ten counts. A much larger clone is a single base away; this may be a read error. The V call is TRBV14, the J call TRBJ1-6; D not resolved. CDR3 size: 15 residues. Germline V gene lookup returns CDR1 SGHDN and CDR2 FVKESK. CDR3 loop: CASSHARAPNSPPHF. As DNA, the CDR3 is TGTGCCAGCAGCCATGCCCGTGCGCCAAATTCACCCCCCCACTTT.

This clonotype has ten or more counts. The rearrangement uses TRBV27 and TRBJ1-2; TRBD1 aligns across 10 bases. This CDR3 has 15 amino acids. V shed 5 bases, J shed 4 bases, and the junction held 7 bases outside the gene matches. Per germline, CDR1 MNHEY and CDR2 SMNVEV (reference sequence). The CDR3 DNA reads TGTGCCAGCAGTATGACAGGGGGCGGAGGCTATGGCTACACCTTC. Encoded protein: CASSMTGGGGYGYTF.

This chain connects TRBV10-3 to TRBJ1-1, with D possibly TRBD1 on 6 matching bases. The CDR3 extends over 14 amino acids. V shed 6 bases and J shed 2 bases, with 13 bases lying between them. CDR1 is ENHRY and CDR2 is SYGVKD in the germline V gene. CDR3 in DNA: TGTGCCATCAGGACAGGACCAGCAAACACTGAAGCTTTCTTT. It is translated as CAIRTGPANTEAFF.

This clonotype was detected a few times. V and J are TRBV7-2 and TRBJ1-4; D is uncertain. V lost 4 bases and J 5 bases, leaving 5 bases between the germline ends. The CDR3 extends over 12 amino acids. Germline lookup yields CDR1 SGHTA and CDR2 FQGNSA. The CDR3 is CASSYYNEKLFF. As DNA, the CDR3 is TGTGCCAGCAGCTACTACAATGAAAAACTGTTTTTT.

This clonotype counts as medium-sized. V is TRBV19 and J is TRBJ2-2, with a tentative D call TRBD1 (5 bases). V was trimmed by 5 bases and J by 0 bases, leaving 7 bases between them. There are 14 residues in the CDR3. Germline-derived CDR1 and CDR2 are LNHDA and SQIVND (reference sequence). CDR3 in DNA: TGTGCCAGTAGTGACAGTGCGAACACCGGGGAGCTGTTTTTT. Translating gives CASSDSANTGELFF.

At least ten counts were recorded for this clonotype. This rearrangement joins TRBV7-8 to TRBJ2-7; no definite D call. CDR1 is SGHVS and CDR2 is FQNEAQ in the germline V gene. This CDR3 region has 14 residues. V lost 3 bases and J lost 0, with 9 bases in between. The CDR3 DNA follows: TGTGCCAGCAGCTTCGCCCCGGGCTCCTACGAGCAGTACTTC. Translated, it gives CASSFAPGSYEQYF.

The chain has TRBV30 and TRBJ1-6; 10 nucleotides align to TRBD1. Looked up from germline, CDR1 is GTSNPN and CDR2 is SVGIG (reference sequence). V trimming: 0 bases; J trimming: 7 bases; junction bases outside the gene matches: 6. CDR3 length: 16 amino acids. The CDR3 is CAWSVPRTGGNSPLHF. In DNA form, the CDR3 reads TGTGCCTGGAGTGTGCCTCGGACAGGGGGGAATTCACCCCTCCACTTT.

This clonotype was found many times. The genes are TRBV5-5 and TRBJ2-7; no clear D. Trimming cost V 4 bases and J 6 bases, with 11 bases left between them. CDR3 size: 12 residues. Per germline, CDR1 SGHKS and CDR2 YYEKEE (reference sequence). This CDR3 reads CASSIPMGEQYF. The CDR3 DNA reads as TGTGCCAGCAGCATTCCTATGGGCGAGCAGTACTTC.

This clonotype has only a few counts. The chain is built from TRBV12-3 or TRBV12-4 and TRBJ1-1; tentative D call: TRBD1 (5 bases). The CDR3 is made up of 14 amino acids. The V end lost 3 bases, the J end lost 1 base, and 9 bases lay between the germline ends. CDR3 protein: CASSLVRANTEAFF. The CDR3 region has the DNA TGTGCCAGCAGTTTGGTCAGGGCGAACACTGAAGCTTTCTTT.